Listed here are 14 T cell receptor beta chains from one sample, sequenced in a study of cytomegalovirus exposure and HLA in healthy donors (dated by TCRdb to the late 2010s). Library generation was performed with the immunoSEQ multiplex PCR assay. For the multiplex PCR, a mixture combining 60 forward primers for TCR Vbeta segments and 13 reverse primers for TCR Jbeta segments was used. What TCRdb holds here is the immuneACCESS table cut down to in-frame rearrangements. Part of the clones is not present; checked against another copy, under half of the missing clones reflect an unresolved V gene, and the others are unexplained. Here the sample has tens of thousands of clones; roughly 83% occur a single time. Approximately 2.1% of the sample rests with the top ten. The specimen sequenced was PBMCs. These receptors originate from a man aged 18 to 30 in good health and CMV-seronegative.

The chain employs TRBV28 and TRBJ1-1; D unclear. The CDR3 is made up of 14 amino acids. Germline loops: CDR1 MDHEN, CDR2 SYDVKM. V gave up 2 bases and J gave up 8 bases, with 15 bases separating them. As DNA, the CDR3 is TGTGCCAGCAGTTTACTCGGGAGTAATCGGGAAGCTTTCTTT. It codes for CASSLLGSNREAFF.

This chain connects TRBV15 to TRBJ1-2; the D is unclear. Germline loops: CDR1 LNHNV, CDR2 YYDKDF (reference sequence). V lost 6 bases and J 4 bases, leaving 15 bases between the germline ends. The CDR3 contains 14 residues. The DNA for the CDR3 is TGTGCCACCAGTCCCGGTGGGAGCTTCTATGGCTACACCTTC. Translating it yields CATSPGGSFYGYTF.

The chain joins TRBV6-6 to TRBJ2-7; TRBD2 aligns across 7 bases. The V and J ends lost 6 bases and 2 bases, in that order; junction bases with no gene match: 7. Looked up from germline, CDR1 is MNHNY and CDR2 is SVGAGI (reference sequence). CDR3 length: 14 amino acids. CDR3 nucleotides: TGTGCCAGCAGGGACGGGGGGAGAACCTACGAGCAGTACTTC. Protein sequence: CASRDGGRTYEQYF.

The chain has TRBV7-9 and TRBJ1-2, with 8 bases lining up with TRBD1. CDR1 is SEHNR, CDR2 FQNEAQ, per germline (reference sequence). The CDR3 is made up of 12 amino acids. V lost 8 bases to trimming and J lost 6 bases; unmatched junction nucleotides: 5. CDR3 region: CASPGGRDGYTF. The CDR3 DNA reads as TGTGCCAGCCCAGGGGGCAGAGATGGCTACACCTTC.

The V gene is TRBV6-1, the J gene TRBJ2-1, with D hard to call. Germline CDR1 MNHNS, CDR2 SASEGT. This CDR3 is built from 13 residues. V dropped 7 bases and J dropped 0 bases, with 7 bases sitting between them. For the CDR3, the DNA is TGTGCCAGCATTCCCGGCTCCTACAATGAGCAGTTCTTC. It codes for CASIPGSYNEQFF.

V gene TRBV29-1 combines with J gene TRBJ1-1; 9 bases align to TRBD1. Trimming took 5 bases from V and 4 from J; bases not matched to a gene: 5. The CDR3 loop spans 13 amino acids. CDR1 and CDR2 from the germline V gene are SQVTM and ANQGSEA. CDR3 loop: CSVTGGASTEAFF. In DNA form, the CDR3 reads TGCAGCGTTACAGGGGGCGCGTCCACTGAAGCTTTCTTT.

This chain links TRBV4-3 with TRBJ2-5; weak D call: TRBD2 (6 bases). Germline CDR1 reads LGHNA; CDR2 reads YSLEER. Trimming removed 4 bases at V and 3 bases at J, with 15 bases between. The CDR3 spans 15 residues. The CDR3 sequence is CASSRLEGLEETQYF. The CDR3 DNA follows: TGCGCCAGCAGCCGGTTAGAGGGACTCGAAGAGACCCAGTACTTC.

The table lists this clone with a few counts. V and J are TRBV6-1 and TRBJ1-3; no clear D gene. This CDR3 contains 17 residues. CDR1 and CDR2 from the germline V gene are MNHNS and SASEGT. V dropped 3 bases and J dropped 4 bases, with 19 bases sitting between them. The chain's CDR3 is CASSDPPGTTLGNTIYF. The CDR3 coding sequence is TGTGCCAGCAGTGACCCACCAGGCACGACGTTAGGAAACACCATATATTTT.

This CDR3 is CASKAGGRNEQFF. In nucleotides, the CDR3 is TGTGCCAGCAAGGCGGGAGGGAGGAATGAGCAGTTCTTC. The J gene is TRBJ2-1, the V gene TRBV6-1; 9 bases agree with TRBD2. There are 13 residues in the CDR3. J lost 7 bases, V lost 7 bases, and 5 bases had no gene match. Germline V gives CDR1 MNHNS, CDR2 SASEGT.

The chain links TRBV4-1 to TRBJ2-1; possible D gene TRBD2, 5 bases. Trimming took 4 bases from V and 8 from J, leaving 9 bases between them. The germline gives CDR1 MGHRA, CDR2 YSYEKL. This CDR3 contains 12 residues. The CDR3 coding sequence is TGCGCCAGCAGCCTCTCCGGGGATGAGCAGTTCTTC. This gives the protein CASSLSGDEQFF.

V usage is TRBV18 and J usage is TRBJ2-2; 7 positions match TRBD2. The CDR3 has 15 residues. J gave up 1 base and V 11 bases, and 10 bases lay outside the gene matches. Germline V gene lookup returns CDR1 KGHSH and CDR2 LQKENI. CDR3 region: CASRRTGGNTGELFF. CDR3 in DNA: TGTGCCTCCCGACGGACGGGAGGGAACACCGGGGAGCTGTTTTTT.

V gene TRBV28 combines with J gene TRBJ1-2; TRBD1 matches at 7 bases. The J segment lost 7 bases and the V segment lost 2 bases, leaving 4 bases of the junction unmatched. From germline, CDR1 is MDHEN and CDR2 SYDVKM. The CDR3 has 13 amino acids. The CDR3 region has the DNA TGTGCCAGCAGTTTAAACAGGGGAGGTGGCTACACCTTC. Amino acids: CASSLNRGGGYTF.

This clone was seen a few times. The chain carries TRBV2 and TRBJ2-7; the match to TRBD2 covers 7 bases. With 6 bases clipped from V and 2 bases from J, the junction kept 7 bases outside the gene matches. The CDR3 runs 14 residues. Germline assignment: CDR1 SNHLY and CDR2 FYNNEI. The CDR3 protein is CASRGGTGPYEQYF. The CDR3 nucleotides are TGTGCCAGCAGGGGGGGGACTGGGCCCTACGAGCAGTACTTC.

The CDR3 bases are TGCGCCAGCAGCCAAGAACCGCTGACTTCAGCCCAGTACTTC. It translates to CASSQEPLTSAQYF. V usage is TRBV4-3 and J usage is TRBJ2-5; D unresolved. There are 14 residues in the CDR3. Germline CDR1 is LGHNA and CDR2 is YSLEER. Trimming removed 0 bases at V and 9 bases at J, with 14 bases between.